The T cell receptor (beta chain) under discussion was sequenced for a study of T cells in Graves' hyperthyroidism and ophthalmopathy. TCR beta CDR3 region amplification was performed from RNA transcripts. With the HTBI primer set, the TCR CDR3 went through a first round of RT-PCR. TCRdb reanalysed the multiplex PCR reads using MiXCR and keeps one entry per CDR3 protein. This sample has 600,000 to 700,000 distinct CDR3 sequences, with just under 45% found just once. V lost 5 bases to trimming and J lost 4 bases, with 14 bases between them. The CDR3 consists of 13 residues. Per the germline V gene, CDR1 is DFQATT and CDR2 is SNEGSKA (reference sequence). The table lists this clonotype with a few counts.

Sequenced material: peripheral blood or thyroid tissue (not recorded which). This receptor was taken from an adult man with Graves' disease, either hyperthyroidism or ophthalmopathy (not recorded which). The gene calls are TRBV20-1 and TRBJ1-2; possible D gene TRBD1, 5 bases. The CDR3 sequence is CSAWRGSGYGYTF. CDR3 DNA sequence: TGCAGTGCTTGGAGGGGTTCCGGCTATGGCTACACCTTC.